A single sample is the source of the 21 T cell receptor beta chains below, sequenced in a study of molecular identifiers for immune sequencing clone quantification. One entry per CDR3 protein, called by TCRdb with MiXCR from the PCR reads. In the table there are 37,000 or so distinct CDR3 sequences, 24% of which are singletons. The specimen was naive CD8+ T cells from blood, with Jurkat cell RNA spiked in. Indicated subset: FACS-sorted CD8+CD4-CCR7+CD45RA+ naive T cells. These receptor sequences come from a human donor in good health. Some libraries in this study had Jurkat cell RNA spiked in.

Many counts were recorded for this clonotype. J is TRBJ2-3 and V is TRBV29-1, with D possibly being TRBD2 (5 bases). Germline CDR1 reads SQVTM; CDR2 reads ANQGSEA. This CDR3 has 15 amino acids. V lost 2 bases and J lost 2, with 14 bases in between. For the CDR3, the DNA is TGCAGCGTTGAATTATCCGGGATCATCACAGATACGCAGTATTTT. This gives the protein CSVELSGIITDTQYF.

This clonotype came up many times. The chain recombines TRBV13 with TRBJ2-5; 10 bases map to TRBD2. V trimming: 7 bases; J trimming: 5 bases; junction bases outside the gene matches: 7. This CDR3 is built from 14 residues. From germline, CDR1 is PRHDT and CDR2 FYEKMQ (reference sequence). In DNA form, the CDR3 reads TGTGCCAGCAACCTAGCGGGAGACTTGGAGACCCAGTACTTC. It codes for CASNLAGDLETQYF.

By share of the sample, this clonotype is medium-sized (0.01 to 0.1%). The chain recombines TRBV7-9 with TRBJ2-6; D remains unclear. Germline V lookup: CDR1 SEHNR, CDR2 FQNEAQ (reference sequence). Trimming removed 5 bases at V and 0 bases at J, with 5 bases between. The CDR3 totals 14 residues. The CDR3 DNA follows: TGTGCCAGCAGCCCCCGCTCTGGGGCCAACGTCCTGACTTTC. This translates into CASSPRSGANVLTF. Based on the CDR3 plus reference TRBV7-9 and TRBJ2-6, the full variable domain is DTGVSQNPRHKITKRGQNVTFRCDPISEHNRLYWYRQTLGQGPEFLTYFQNEAQLEKSRLLSDRFSAERPKGSFSTLEIQRTEQGDSAMYLCASSPRSGANVLTFGAGSRLTVL.

The sample holds many counts of this clonotype. V is TRBV19 and J is TRBJ2-5, with D uncertain. CDR1 and CDR2 from the germline V gene are LNHDA and SQIVND (reference sequence). The CDR3 is 14 amino acids. V lost 5 bases and J lost 2, with 12 bases in between. In DNA, the CDR3 is TGTGCCAGTAGTCCGAGCTGGGGTCAAGAGACCCAGTACTTC. Translating it yields CASSPSWGQETQYF.

This clonotype came up many times. The V and J genes are TRBV19 and TRBJ2-3, with a possible D match to TRBD2 (5 bases). V was pared by 3 bases and J by 0 bases, with 16 bases between. The CDR3 has 17 amino acids. Germline loops: CDR1 LNHDA, CDR2 SQIVND (reference sequence). The CDR3 DNA follows: TGTGCCAGTAGTATCGAGCTAGCCGTTCCTAGCACAGATACGCAGTATTTT. Translated: CASSIELAVPSTDTQYF.

The chain joins TRBV7-9 to TRBJ1-5, with a weak D call TRBD1 (5 bases). In germline, CDR1 is SEHNR, CDR2 FQNEAQ (reference sequence). The CDR3 sequence is 15 residues long. V lost 4 bases to trimming and J lost 0 bases, with 10 bases between them. CDR3 in amino acids: CASSSVQGSNQPQHF. CDR3 nucleotides: TGTGCCAGCAGCTCGGTTCAGGGTAGCAATCAGCCCCAGCATTTT.

The chain carries TRBV11-2 and TRBJ2-7; TRBD2 might be the D (5 bases). The CDR3 covers 17 residues. The germline V gene encodes CDR1 SGHAT and CDR2 FQNNGV. Trimming removed 5 bases from V and 9 bases from J, with 29 bases in between. CDR3 nucleotides: TGTGCCAGCAGCCTGAGCTACGCCCGGGGTTGGCGGAACGCGCAGTACTTC. Protein product: CASSLSYARGWRNAQYF.

The chain recombines TRBV7-9 with TRBJ2-2, with D unresolved. The CDR3 is 15 residues long. V lost 1 base and J lost 5, with 11 bases in between. CDR1 is SEHNR and CDR2 is FQNEAQ in the germline V gene (reference sequence). The DNA of the CDR3 is TGTGCCAGCAGCTTAGGTGTGCGAGAGACCGGGGAGCTGTTTTTT. It translates to CASSLGVRETGELFF.

This clonotype was counted a few times. The chain joins TRBV12-3 or TRBV12-4 to TRBJ2-3, with a tentative D call TRBD1 (6 bases). Trimming cost V 5 bases and J 6 bases, with 15 bases left between them. This CDR3 spans 14 amino acids. The DNA for the CDR3 is TGTGCCAGCAGTACACAGGGTGTCGTGGATACGCAGTATTTT. Translated, it gives CASSTQGVVDTQYF.

This clonotype was detected many times. The genes are TRBV12-3 or TRBV12-4 and TRBJ2-2; 8 bases fit TRBD1. The CDR3 sequence is 16 residues long. V was clipped by 5 bases and J by 3 bases; unmatched bases: 8. Here the CDR3 reads CASSSQGALDTGELFF. DNA for the CDR3: TGTGCCAGCAGTAGCCAGGGGGCCCTGGACACCGGGGAGCTGTTTTTT.

In this sample, this clonotype turned up a few times. The V and J genes are TRBV4-1 and TRBJ2-7, with D perhaps matching TRBD2 (5 bases). The V end was cut by 0 bases, the J end by 3 bases, with 15 bases between. This CDR3 contains 16 residues. Germline CDR1 and CDR2: MGHRA and YSYEKL. Here the CDR3 DNA reads TGCGCCAGCAGCCAAGATCTTGCCGGGGTCGTCTACGAGCAGTACTTC. Translating gives CASSQDLAGVVYEQYF.

Details on this clonotype: A read error is possible here, since a much larger clone lies one base away. Likely a read error: the CDR3 ends without its conserved phenylalanine or tryptophan. The chain couples TRBV28 to TRBJ2-7; the match to TRBD2 covers 9 bases. This CDR3 is 14 amino acids long. V was clipped by 6 bases and J by 3 bases; unmatched bases: 6. Germline V lookup: CDR1 MDHEN, CDR2 SYDVKM. The CDR3 region is CASSPSGNRYEQYL. The CDR3 nucleotides read TGTGCCAGCAGCCCTAGCGGGAATCGCTACGAGCAGTACCTC.

This clonotype was detected ten times or more. The rearrangement uses TRBV5-1 and TRBJ2-7; the D is unclear. The length of the CDR3 is 13 residues. V gave up 0 bases and J gave up 4 bases, with 8 bases separating them. Germline assignment: CDR1 SGHRS and CDR2 YFSETQ. The CDR3 sequence: CASSLALGYEQYF. CDR3 coding DNA: TGCGCCAGCAGCTTGGCCTTAGGTTACGAGCAGTACTTC.

This clonotype was observed a handful of times. The chain carries TRBV29-1 and TRBJ2-6, with no clear D. V was pared by 4 bases and J by 0 bases, with 13 bases between. Germline V gene data show CDR1 as SQVTM and CDR2 as ANQGSEA. The CDR3 spans 16 residues. CDR3 loop: CSVVRILSSGANVLTF. The CDR3 bases are TGCAGCGTTGTCCGGATACTGAGCTCTGGGGCCAACGTCCTGACTTTC. Full variable domain (remainder filled in from reference TRBV29-1 and TRBJ2-6): SAVISQKPSRDICQRGTSLTIQCQVDSQVTMMFWYRQQPGQSLTLIATANQGSEATYESGFVIDKFPISRPNLTFSTLTVSNMSPEDSSIYLCSVVRILSSGANVLTFGAGSRLTVL.

This clonotype has at least ten counts. This chain joins TRBV2 and TRBJ2-7, with D unclear. The CDR3 is 14 amino acids. V was cut by 0 bases and J by 4 bases, with 10 bases left in between. CDR1 and CDR2 (germline): SNHLY, FYNNEI. The CDR3 sequence: CASSEALRRYEQYF. The CDR3 coding sequence is TGTGCCAGCAGTGAAGCGCTTCGGCGGTACGAGCAGTACTTC.

There are many counts of this clonotype. The V call is TRBV4-3, the J call TRBJ2-5, with TRBD2 matching 7 bases. The CDR3 covers 15 residues. From germline, CDR1 is LGHNA and CDR2 YSLEER. V was clipped by 3 bases and J by 3 bases; unmatched bases: 7. CDR3 sequence reads: CASSHDAGEEETQYF. CDR3 sequence (DNA): TGCGCCAGCAGCCATGACGCGGGGGAAGAAGAGACCCAGTACTTC.

Comments on this clonotype: Given a much more abundant clone one base away, this may be a read error. V gene TRBV6-6 combines with J gene TRBJ2-7; D possibly corresponds to TRBD1 (5 bases). CDR3 length equals 16 residues. CDR1 MNHNY and CDR2 SVGAGI come from the germline V gene (reference sequence). CDR3 region: CASSYSPGPNSHEQYF. CDR3 nucleotide sequence: TGTGCCAGCAGTTACTCTCCAGGGCCCAACTCCCACGAGCAGTACTTC.

This clonotype was observed a few times. Possible read error: a much larger clone is one base away. The chain joins TRBV24-1 to TRBJ2-3; D perhaps matches TRBD2 (5 bases). Germline CDR1 is KGHDR and CDR2 is SFDVKD. The CDR3 sequence is 14 residues long. For the CDR3, the DNA is TGTGCCACCAGTGAAGTGGCGGGCACAGTTACGCAGTATTTT. Amino acid sequence: CATSEVAGTVTQYF.

The chain links TRBV19 to TRBJ1-5; 9 bases line up with TRBD1. Germline CDR1 LNHDA, CDR2 SQIVND (reference sequence). With 5 bases clipped from V and 4 bases from J, the junction kept 6 bases outside the gene matches. This CDR3 is 15 amino acids long. The CDR3 reads CASSADRGSNQPQHF. The CDR3 nucleotides are TGTGCCAGTAGTGCGGACAGGGGATCAAATCAGCCCCAGCATTTT.

This chain uses TRBV20-1 with TRBJ2-1; 7 bases are shared with TRBD1. V trimming: 3 bases; J trimming: 8 bases; junction bases outside the gene matches: 4. This CDR3 is built from 12 residues. In germline, CDR1 is DFQATT, CDR2 SNEGSKA (reference sequence). The CDR3 region is CSARAQGDEQFF. The CDR3 coding sequence is TGCAGTGCTAGGGCCCAGGGGGATGAGCAGTTCTTC.

The table lists this clonotype with many counts. The chain recombines TRBV19 with TRBJ2-3, with D possibly TRBD1 on 5 matching bases. CDR3 length: 14 residues. Looked up from germline, CDR1 is LNHDA and CDR2 is SQIVND (reference sequence). Between the trimmed V and J ends, which lost 0 bases and 6 bases, there was a span of 10 bases. In DNA, the CDR3 is TGTGCCAGTAGTATAGATCCAGGGCCCGATACGCAGTATTTT. This encodes CASSIDPGPDTQYF.